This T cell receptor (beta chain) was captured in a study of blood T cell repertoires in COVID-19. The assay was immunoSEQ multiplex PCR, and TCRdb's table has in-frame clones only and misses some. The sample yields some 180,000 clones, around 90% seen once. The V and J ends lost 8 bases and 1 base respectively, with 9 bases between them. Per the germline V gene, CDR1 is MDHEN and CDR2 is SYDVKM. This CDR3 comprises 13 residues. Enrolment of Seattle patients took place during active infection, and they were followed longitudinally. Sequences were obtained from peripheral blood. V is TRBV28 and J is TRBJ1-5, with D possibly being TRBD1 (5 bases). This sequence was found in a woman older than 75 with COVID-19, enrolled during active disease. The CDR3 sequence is CASGEGSNQPQHF. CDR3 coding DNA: TGTGCCAGCGGGGAGGGGAGCAATCAGCCCCAGCATTTT.